The text below deals with one T cell receptor (beta chain). The antigen is unknown. This entry belongs to a study of beta chain features in type 1 diabetes. Expressed TCRB transcripts were sequenced after all isolated RNA was converted to cDNA. Generated by immunoSEQ multiplex PCR, the TCRdb table keeps only in-frame clones and is missing some. The sample holds about 230,000 clones, 16% seen once. Notes on the study in general: In every one of the four CD4+ subsets, TCRB CDR3s were moderately but significantly shorter in Type 1 diabetes patients. For type 1 diabetes patients, VDJ junctions showed fewer insertions and more deletions.

This CDR3 region has 14 residues. Per germline, CDR1 SGHRS and CDR2 YFSETQ. V was pared by 2 bases and J by 0 bases, with 7 bases between. This chain uses TRBV5-1 with TRBJ2-3; D is tentatively TRBD1 or TRBD2 (5 bases each). This clonotype originated in a man aged 30 to 45 with type 1 diabetes. The sequenced material came from naive CD4+ T cells from blood. This chain's CDR3 is CASSFWDSTDTQYF. In DNA, the CDR3 is TGCGCCAGCAGCTTCTGGGACAGCACAGATACGCAGTATTTT.